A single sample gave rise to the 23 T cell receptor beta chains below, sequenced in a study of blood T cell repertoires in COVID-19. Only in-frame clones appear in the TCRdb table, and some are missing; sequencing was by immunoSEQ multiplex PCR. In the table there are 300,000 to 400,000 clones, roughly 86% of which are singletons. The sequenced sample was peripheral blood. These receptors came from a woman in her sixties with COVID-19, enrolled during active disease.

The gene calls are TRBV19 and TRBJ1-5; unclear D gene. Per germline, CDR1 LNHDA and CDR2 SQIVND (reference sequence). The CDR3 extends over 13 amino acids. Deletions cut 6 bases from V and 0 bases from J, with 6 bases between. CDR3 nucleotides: TGTGCCAGTAGCACAGATAGCAATCAGCCCCAGCATTTT. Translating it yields CASSTDSNQPQHF.

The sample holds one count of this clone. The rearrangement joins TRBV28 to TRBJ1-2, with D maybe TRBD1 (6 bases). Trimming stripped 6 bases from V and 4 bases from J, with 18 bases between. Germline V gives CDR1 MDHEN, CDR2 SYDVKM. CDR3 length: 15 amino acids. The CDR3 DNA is TGTGCCAGCAGCCGCCCCGGGGGGCGCGCCTATGGCTACACCTTC. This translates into CASSRPGGRAYGYTF.

The CDR3 region has the DNA TGTGCCAGCAGTTTTCCCCCTGACATAACGGGGCAGCCCCAGCATTTT. This sequence encodes CASSFPPDITGQPQHF. The chain joins TRBV28 to TRBJ1-5; D unclear. Looked up from germline, CDR1 is MDHEN and CDR2 is SYDVKM. Trimming removed 3 bases from V and 7 bases from J, with 19 bases in between. The CDR3 sequence is 16 residues long.

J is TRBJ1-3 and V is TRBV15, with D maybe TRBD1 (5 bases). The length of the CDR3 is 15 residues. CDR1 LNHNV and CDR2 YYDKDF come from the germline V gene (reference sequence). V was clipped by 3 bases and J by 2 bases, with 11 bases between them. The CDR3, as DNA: TGTGCCACCAGCAGGGGGACTGAGACTGGAAACACCATATATTTT. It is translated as CATSRGTETGNTIYF. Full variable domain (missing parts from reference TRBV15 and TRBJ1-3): DAMVIQNPRYQVTQFGKPVTLSCSQTLNHNVMYWYQQKSSQAPKLLFHYYDKDFNNEADTPDNFQSRRPNTSFCFLDIRSPGLGDTAMYLCATSRGTETGNTIYFGEGSWLTVV.

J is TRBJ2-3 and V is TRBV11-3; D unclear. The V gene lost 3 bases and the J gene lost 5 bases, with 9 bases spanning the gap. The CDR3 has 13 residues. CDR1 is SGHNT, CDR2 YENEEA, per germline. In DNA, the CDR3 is TGTGCCAGCAGCTTCAGCCCGGGAGATACGCAGTATTTT. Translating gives CASSFSPGDTQYF.

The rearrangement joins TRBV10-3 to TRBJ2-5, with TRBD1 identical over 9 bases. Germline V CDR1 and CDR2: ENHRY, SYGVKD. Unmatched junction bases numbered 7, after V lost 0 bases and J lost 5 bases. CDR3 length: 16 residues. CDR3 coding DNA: TGTGCCATCAGTGAGTCCCTCTACAGGGGGCGCGAGACCCAGTACTTC. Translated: CAISESLYRGRETQYF.

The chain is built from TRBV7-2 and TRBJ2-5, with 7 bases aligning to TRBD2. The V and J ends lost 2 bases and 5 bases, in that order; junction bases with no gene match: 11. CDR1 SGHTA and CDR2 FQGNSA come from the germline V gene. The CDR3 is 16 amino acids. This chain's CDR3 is CASSLHGGGGGETQYF. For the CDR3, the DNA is TGTGCCAGCAGCTTACATGGCGGGGGAGGAGGGGAGACCCAGTACTTC.

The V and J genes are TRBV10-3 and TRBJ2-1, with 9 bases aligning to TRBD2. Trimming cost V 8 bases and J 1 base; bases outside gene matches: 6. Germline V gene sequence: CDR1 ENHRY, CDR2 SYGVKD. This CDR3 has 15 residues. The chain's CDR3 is CAIGGSGGSYNEQFF. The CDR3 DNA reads TGTGCCATCGGGGGTAGCGGGGGATCCTACAATGAGCAGTTCTTC.

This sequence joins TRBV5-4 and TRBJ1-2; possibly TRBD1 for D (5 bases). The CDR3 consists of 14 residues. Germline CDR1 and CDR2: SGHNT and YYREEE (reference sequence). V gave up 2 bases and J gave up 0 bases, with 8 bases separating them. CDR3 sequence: CASSLQVANYGYTF. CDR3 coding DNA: TGTGCCAGCAGCTTACAGGTGGCTAACTATGGCTACACCTTC. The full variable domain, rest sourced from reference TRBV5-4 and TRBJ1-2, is ETGVTQSPTHLIKTRGQQVTLRCSSQSGHNTVSWYQQALGQGPQFIFQYYREEENGRGNFPPRFSGLQFPNYSSELNVNALELDDSALYLCASSLQVANYGYTFGSGTRLTVV.

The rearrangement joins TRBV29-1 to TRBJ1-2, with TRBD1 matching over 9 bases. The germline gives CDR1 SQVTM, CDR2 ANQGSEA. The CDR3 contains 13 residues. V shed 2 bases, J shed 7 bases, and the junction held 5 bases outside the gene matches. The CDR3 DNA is TGCAGCGTTGAATTGGGGACAGGGAGTGGCTACACCTTC. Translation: CSVELGTGSGYTF.

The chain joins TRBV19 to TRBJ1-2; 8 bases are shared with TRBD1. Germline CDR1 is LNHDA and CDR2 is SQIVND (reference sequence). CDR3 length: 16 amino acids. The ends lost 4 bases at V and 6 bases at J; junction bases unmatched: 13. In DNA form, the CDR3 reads TGTGCCAGTAGTACTCCCAACCGACAGGGGCGAAATGGCTACACCTTC. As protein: CASSTPNRQGRNGYTF.

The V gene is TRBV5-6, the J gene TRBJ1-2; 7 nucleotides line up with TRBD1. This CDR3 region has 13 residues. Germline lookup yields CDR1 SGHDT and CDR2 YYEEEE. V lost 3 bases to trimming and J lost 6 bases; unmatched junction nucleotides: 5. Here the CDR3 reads CASSWRGRNGYTF. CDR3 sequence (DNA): TGTGCCAGCAGCTGGAGGGGGCGGAATGGCTACACCTTC.

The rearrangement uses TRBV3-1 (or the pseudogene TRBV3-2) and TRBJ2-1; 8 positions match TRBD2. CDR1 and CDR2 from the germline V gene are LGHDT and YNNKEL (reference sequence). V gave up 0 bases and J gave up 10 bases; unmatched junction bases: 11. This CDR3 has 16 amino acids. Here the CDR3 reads CASSQDPAGGSWEQFF. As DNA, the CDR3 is TGTGCCAGCAGCCAAGATCCGGCGGGGGGTAGTTGGGAGCAGTTCTTC.

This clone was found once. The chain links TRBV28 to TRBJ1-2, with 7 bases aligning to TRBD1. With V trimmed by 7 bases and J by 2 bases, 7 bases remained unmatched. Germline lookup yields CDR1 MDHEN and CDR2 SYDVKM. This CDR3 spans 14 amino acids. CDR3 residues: CASTSTTGNYGYTF. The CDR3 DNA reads TGTGCCAGCACATCGACGACAGGGAACTATGGCTACACCTTC.

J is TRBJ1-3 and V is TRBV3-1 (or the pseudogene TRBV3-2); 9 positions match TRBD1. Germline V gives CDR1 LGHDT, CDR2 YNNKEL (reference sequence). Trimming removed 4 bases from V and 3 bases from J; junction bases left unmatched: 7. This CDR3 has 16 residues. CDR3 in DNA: TGTGCCAGCAGCCTCCTGGGACAGGGACTTGGAAACACCATATATTTT. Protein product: CASSLLGQGLGNTIYF.

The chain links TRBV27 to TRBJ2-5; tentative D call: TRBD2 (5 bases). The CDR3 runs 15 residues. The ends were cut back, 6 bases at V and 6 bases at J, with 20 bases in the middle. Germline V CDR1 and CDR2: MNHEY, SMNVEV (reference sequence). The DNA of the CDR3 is TGTGCCAGCAGGCCCTTGGACGGGAATGCGAAGACCCAGTACTTC. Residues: CASRPLDGNAKTQYF.

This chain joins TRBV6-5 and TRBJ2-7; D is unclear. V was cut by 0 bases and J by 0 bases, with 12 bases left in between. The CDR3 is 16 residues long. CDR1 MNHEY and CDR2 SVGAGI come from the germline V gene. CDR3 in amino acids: CASSYSRFGYSYEQYF. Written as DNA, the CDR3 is TGTGCCAGCAGTTACTCGAGATTTGGTTACTCCTACGAGCAGTACTTC.

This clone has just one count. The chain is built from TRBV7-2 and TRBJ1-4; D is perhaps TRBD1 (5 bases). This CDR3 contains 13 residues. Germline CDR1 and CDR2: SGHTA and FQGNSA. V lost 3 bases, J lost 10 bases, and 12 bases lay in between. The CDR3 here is CASSFGREGKLFF. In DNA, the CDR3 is TGTGCCAGCAGCTTCGGCAGGGAGGGAAAACTGTTTTTT.

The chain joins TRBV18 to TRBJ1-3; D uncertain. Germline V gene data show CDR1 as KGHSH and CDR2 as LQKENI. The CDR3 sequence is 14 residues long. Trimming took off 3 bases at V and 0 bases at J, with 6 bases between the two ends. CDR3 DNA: TGTGCCAGCTCACCCACTCCCTCTGGAAACACCATATATTTT. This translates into CASSPTPSGNTIYF.

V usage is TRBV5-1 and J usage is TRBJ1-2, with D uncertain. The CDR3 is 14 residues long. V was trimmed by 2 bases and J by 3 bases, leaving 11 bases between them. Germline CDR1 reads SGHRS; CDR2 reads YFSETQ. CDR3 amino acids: CASSLRTDYYGYTF. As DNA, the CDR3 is TGCGCCAGCAGCTTAAGGACGGACTACTATGGCTACACCTTC.

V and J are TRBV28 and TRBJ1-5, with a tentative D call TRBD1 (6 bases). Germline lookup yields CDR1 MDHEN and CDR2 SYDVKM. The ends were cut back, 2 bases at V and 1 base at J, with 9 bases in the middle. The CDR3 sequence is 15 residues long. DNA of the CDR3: TGTGCCAGCAGTTTAGGGGGGGCAAGCAATCAGCCCCAGCATTTT. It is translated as CASSLGGASNQPQHF.

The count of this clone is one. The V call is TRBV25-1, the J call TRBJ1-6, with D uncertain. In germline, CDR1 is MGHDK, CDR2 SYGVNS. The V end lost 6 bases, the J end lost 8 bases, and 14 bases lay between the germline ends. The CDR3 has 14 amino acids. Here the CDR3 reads CASRAESAYSPLHF. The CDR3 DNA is TGTGCCAGCAGGGCGGAGAGTGCTTATTCACCCCTCCACTTT.

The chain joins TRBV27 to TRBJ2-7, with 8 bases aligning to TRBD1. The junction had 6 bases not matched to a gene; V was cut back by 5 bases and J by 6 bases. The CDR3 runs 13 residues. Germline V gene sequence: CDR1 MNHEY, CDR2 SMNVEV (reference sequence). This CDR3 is CASSPDRVGEQYF. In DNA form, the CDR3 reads TGTGCCAGCAGTCCGGACAGGGTCGGCGAGCAGTACTTC.